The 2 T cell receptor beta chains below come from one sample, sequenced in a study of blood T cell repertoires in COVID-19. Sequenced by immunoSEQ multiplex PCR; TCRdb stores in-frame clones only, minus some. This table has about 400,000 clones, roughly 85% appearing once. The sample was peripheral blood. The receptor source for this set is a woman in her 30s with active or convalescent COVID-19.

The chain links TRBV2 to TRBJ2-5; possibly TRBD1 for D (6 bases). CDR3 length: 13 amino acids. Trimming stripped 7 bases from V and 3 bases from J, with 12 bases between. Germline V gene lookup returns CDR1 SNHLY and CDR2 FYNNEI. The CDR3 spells CASTPDRKETQYF. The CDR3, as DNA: TGTGCCAGCACCCCTGACAGGAAAGAGACCCAGTACTTC.

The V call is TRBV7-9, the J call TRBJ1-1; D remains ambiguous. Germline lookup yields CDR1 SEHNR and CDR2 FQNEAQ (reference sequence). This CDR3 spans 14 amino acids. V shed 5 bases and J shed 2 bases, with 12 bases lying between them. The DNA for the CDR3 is TGTGCCAGCAGCCGACAAACACAAAACACTGAAGCTTTCTTT. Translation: CASSRQTQNTEAFF.